This T cell receptor (beta chain) is from a study of cytomegalovirus exposure and HLA in healthy donors. Study-wide results and caveats: Later work found that TCR association rates differed between HLA loci; DRB1 had the most and HLA-C the fewest. Previous analysis showed most TCR beta V segments were productive about 90% or about 30% of the time.

With regard to this clone: The antigen remains unidentified.

The CDR3 contains 15 residues. Per germline, CDR1 SGHNT and CDR2 YYREEE (reference sequence). J lost 5 bases, V lost 0 bases, and 7 bases had no gene match. A multiplex PCR was run with 60 Vbeta primers and 13 Jbeta primers. Some clones are missing from TCRdb's copy, which holds only in-frame ones; the method was immunoSEQ multiplex PCR. The sample lists about 210,000 clones; about nine tenths were seen once. This chain connects TRBV5-4 to TRBJ2-5, with 7 bases that match TRBD2. The material sequenced was PBMCs. This clonotype originated in a boy between 2 and 10 years old in good health and CMV-seronegative. CDR3 sequence (DNA): TGTGCCAGCAGCTTGGAGGCGGGAGTAGGGGAGACCCAGTACTTC. It specifies CASSLEAGVGETQYF.